Listed below are T cell receptor beta chains from one sample, sequenced in a study of Graves' ophthalmopathy and Graves' hyperthyroidism. TCRdb ran MiXCR on the multiplex PCR reads and lists one entry per CDR3 protein. The sample gives approximately 540,000 distinct CDR3 sequences, less than 45% of which show up once; approximately 4.1% is in the top ten. The material sequenced was peripheral blood or thyroid tissue (not recorded which). The receptors stem from an adult man with Graves' hyperthyroidism. CDR3s include the opening cysteine and the closing phenylalanine or tryptophan.

J,V,CDR3
TRBJ2-5,TRBV6-6,CASSYTLGGVQETQYF
TRBJ2-1,TRBV20-1,CSARRDEYNEQFF
TRBJ2-2,TRBV12-3/TRBV12-4,CASTRTALTGELFF
TRBJ1-1,TRBV20-1,CSARDPGVDTEAFF
TRBJ2-7,TRBV10-3,CAISTTPASSYEQYF
TRBJ1-2,TRBV29-1,CSLEGGDSGYTF
TRBJ2-7,TRBV7-9,CASSALAGASYEQYF
TRBJ2-5,TRBV12-5,CASGLGAAKIETQYF
NA,TRBV7-3,CASSLILAGGEQFF
TRBJ2-3,TRBV20-1,CSASDRGKGTDTQYF
TRBJ1-4,TRBV10-3,CATGTSGGEKLFF
TRBJ1-1,TRBV7-3,CASSLTLNIEAFF
TRBJ2-7,TRBV29-1,CSVAVQGKRCEQYF
TRBJ1-1,TRBV6-1,CASEEGARTEAFF
TRBJ1-1,TRBV7-9,CASSLVAGGGGAFF
TRBJ1-3,TRBV7-9,CASSLTGTGSGNTIYF
TRBJ1-5,TRBV9,CASSVGEPNQPQHF
TRBJ2-5,TRBV4-1,CASSQVGAGTGSQETQYF
TRBJ1-4,TRBV5-8,CASSKQGAEEKLFF
TRBJ2-7,TRBV13,CASSKQGSILEQYF
TRBJ2-3,TRBV24-1,CATSDPGTQRTDTQYF
TRBJ2-7,TRBV7-8,CASRLAASSYEQYF
TRBJ2-7,TRBV25-1,CASSEAGGYEQYF
TRBJ1-6,TRBV10-3,CAISYASDRVNSPLHF
TRBJ1-2,TRBV29-1,CSVDPSQGGNYGYTF
TRBJ1-5,TRBV19,CASSIGTGGGQPQHF
TRBJ2-7,TRBV19,CASGLTGDLYEQYF
TRBJ2-3,TRBV20-1,CSARVFPDTQYF
TRBJ1-5,TRBV12-3/TRBV12-4,CASSGGTGVQPQHF
TRBJ2-7,TRBV5-1,CASSWTGVYEQYF
TRBJ2-7,TRBV5-5,CASSLETSGRVEEQYF
TRBJ2-7,TRBV20-1,CSARRRTYTYEQYF
TRBJ2-5,TRBV7-9,CASSSPAGSQETQYF
TRBJ2-2,TRBV10-2,CASSVGTSLNTGELFF
TRBJ1-1,TRBV6-5,CASSERQNTEAFF
TRBJ2-7,TRBV5-8,CASSLGGAEQYF
TRBJ1-1,TRBV14,CASSQWTAGRVTEAFF
TRBJ1-5,TRBV27,CASSLRPLLHNQPQHF
TRBJ1-2,TRBV20-1,CSARVGGADGYTF
TRBJ1-3,TRBV7-3,CASSFGAGNTIYF
TRBJ1-4,TRBV6-1,CASSDGLANEKLFF
TRBJ1-1,TRBV7-6,CASSLGGGSAEAFF
TRBJ1-5,TRBV7-6,CASSLEATAYQPQHF
TRBJ1-1,TRBV14,CASSQLGSNTEAFF
TRBJ2-7,TRBV28,CASSPSGALRQQYF
TRBJ1-1,TRBV30,CAWSEGQPNTEAFF
TRBJ1-5,TRBV6-5,CASSSPGNQPQHF
TRBJ1-1,TRBV10-3,CAISVQGNTEAFF
TRBJ2-7,TRBV12-3/TRBV12-4,CASSLGHPSIYEQYF
TRBJ2-2,TRBV19,CASSFYSTGELFF